This is a list of T cell receptor beta chains from one sample in a study of blood T cell repertoires in COVID-19. TCRdb keeps only in-frame clones here, not all; method: immunoSEQ multiplex PCR. The repertoire holds more than 13,000 clones, with around 83% as singletons. Sequences were obtained from peripheral blood. The source is a man aged 50-60 years with active COVID-19. Each CDR3 is given with its conserved first and last residue. D genes are given only for firm matches. Expanded clones get a size class; other rows say once, few or many, or leave the size out.

TRBJ1-5	NA	NA	TRBV28	CASSFLEEFNQPQHF	TGTGCCAGCAGTTTTTTAGAGGAATTTAATCAGCCCCAGCATTTT
TRBJ2-7	few	NA	TRBV5-6	CASSLGQFPYEQYF	TGTGCCAGCAGCTTGGGTCAGTTCCCCTACGAGCAGTACTTC
TRBJ1-2	NA	TRBD1	TRBV19	CASSMAGGADGYTF	TGTGCCAGTAGTATGGCAGGGGGCGCGGATGGCTACACCTTC
TRBJ2-7	NA	NA	TRBV7-8	CASSPGESYEQYF	TGTGCCAGCAGCCCCGGGGAATCCTACGAGCAGTACTTC
TRBJ2-7	NA	NA	TRBV3-1/TRBV3-2	CASSQDGHYEQYF	TGTGCCAGCAGCCAAGATGGACACTACGAGCAGTACTTC
TRBJ1-2	NA	TRBD1	TRBV12-3/TRBV12-4	CASSGQGGHGYTF	TGTGCCAGCAGTGGACAGGGGGGGCATGGCTACACCTTC
TRBJ2-5	NA	NA	TRBV29-1	CSVEDLMFPPQETQYF	TGCAGCGTTGAAGATCTTATGTTCCCCCCCCAAGAGACCCAGTACTTC
TRBJ1-4	NA	NA	TRBV7-9	CASSLLQDNEKLFF	TGTGCCAGCAGCTTATTACAGGATAATGAAAAACTGTTTTTT
TRBJ2-5	NA	NA	TRBV7-8	CASSLALFAGETQYF	TGTGCCAGCAGCTTAGCGCTATTCGCGGGAGAGACCCAGTACTTC
TRBJ2-1	NA	TRBD1	TRBV28	CASSLTGSANEQFF	TGTGCCAGCAGTCTGACAGGGAGTGCTAATGAGCAGTTCTTC
TRBJ2-1	NA	NA	TRBV27	CASSLTAGAWNEQFF	TGTGCCAGCAGTTTAACTGCGGGGGCTTGGAATGAGCAGTTCTTC
TRBJ2-2	NA	TRBD1	TRBV2	CASSESDREINTGELFF	TGTGCCAGCAGTGAATCGGACAGGGAAATTAACACCGGGGAGCTGTTTTTT
TRBJ2-3	NA	NA	TRBV11-2	CASSQTPGHYVDTQYF	TGTGCCAGCAGCCAAACGCCGGGACATTATGTAGATACGCAGTATTTT
TRBJ2-7	NA	NA	TRBV27	CASSPSIGGVYYEQYF	TGTGCCAGCAGTCCCTCGATCGGGGGAGTCTACTACGAGCAGTACTTC
TRBJ2-7	medium-sized	NA	TRBV4-1	CASSQDSMGYEQYF	TGCGCCAGCAGCCAAGATAGCATGGGCTACGAGCAGTACTTC
TRBJ2-2	NA	TRBD1	TRBV9	CASSVARDSPNTGELFF	TGTGCCAGCAGCGTAGCCCGGGACAGTCCGAACACCGGGGAGCTGTTTTTT
TRBJ2-1	NA	NA	TRBV6-2/TRBV6-3	CASSYLGGGEQFF	TGTGCCAGCAGTTACCTTGGGGGCGGTGAGCAGTTCTTC
TRBJ2-3	NA	NA	TRBV9	CASSDSGQGPSDTQYF	TGTGCCAGCAGCGACAGCGGTCAGGGGCCCTCAGATACGCAGTATTTT
TRBJ2-2	NA	TRBD2	TRBV9	CASSETGLAGTNTGELFF	TGTGCCAGCAGCGAAACGGGACTAGCGGGAACGAACACCGGGGAGCTGTTTTTT
TRBJ2-1	NA	TRBD2	TRBV9	CASSPPGGYNEQFF	TGTGCCAGCAGCCCGCCGGGGGGTTACAATGAGCAGTTCTTC
TRBJ2-1	NA	TRBD2	TRBV27	CASKVQREGDEQFF	TGTGCCAGCAAAGTGCAGCGGGAGGGGGATGAGCAGTTCTTC
TRBJ2-7	NA	NA	TRBV5-5	CARSVGIRAYEQYF	TGTGCCAGGAGCGTCGGTATACGAGCATACGAGCAGTACTTC
TRBJ2-1	NA	NA	TRBV6-4	CASSSLTASRNEQFF	TGTGCCAGCAGCTCCCTCACTGCTAGCCGGAATGAGCAGTTCTTC
TRBJ1-1	NA	TRBD1	TRBV5-4	CASSLGTGLNTEAFF	TGTGCCAGCAGCTTGGGGACAGGGCTGAACACTGAAGCTTTCTTT
TRBJ1-1	NA	NA	TRBV4-1	CASSRGAGVGAFF	TGCGCCAGCAGTCGAGGGGCAGGGGTTGGAGCTTTCTTT
TRBJ2-7	medium-sized	NA	TRBV5-6	CASSSSWAYEQYF	TGTGCCAGCAGCTCCTCCTGGGCTTACGAGCAGTACTTC
TRBJ2-7	large	NA	TRBV5-1	CASSLGGGPYEQYF	TGCGCCAGCAGCTTGGGTGGGGGCCCCTACGAGCAGTACTTC
TRBJ2-7	NA	TRBD1	TRBV10-3	CAISDPGQGYEQYF	TGTGCCATCAGTGACCCGGGACAGGGATACGAGCAGTACTTC
TRBJ2-2	NA	NA	TRBV7-9	CASSLQTRETGELFF	TGTGCCAGCAGCCTGCAAACTAGGGAGACCGGGGAGCTGTTTTTT
TRBJ2-7	NA	NA	TRBV7-9	CASSLPQGNEQYF	TGTGCCAGCAGCTTACCTCAGGGAAACGAGCAGTACTTC
TRBJ1-5	NA	NA	TRBV5-1	CASSLGPGMAQPQHF	TGCGCCAGCAGCTTGGGTCCCGGGATGGCTCAGCCCCAGCATTTT
TRBJ2-7	medium-sized	TRBD1	TRBV29-1	CSAVRPGQGTYEQYF	TGCAGCGCGGTGCGTCCGGGACAGGGGACTTACGAGCAGTACTTC
TRBJ2-5	NA	TRBD2	TRBV19	CASSLAGVTETQYF	TGTGCCAGTAGTTTGGCGGGAGTCACTGAGACCCAGTACTTC
TRBJ1-5	NA	TRBD1	TRBV5-6	CASSLGGQGRNQPQHF	TGTGCCAGCAGCTTGGGGGGACAGGGGAGGAATCAGCCCCAGCATTTT
TRBJ1-4	large	TRBD1	TRBV27	CASSLDSTGGVGEKLFF	TGTGCCAGCAGTTTGGACTCGACAGGGGGAGTAGGGGAAAAACTGTTTTTT
TRBJ2-4	NA	TRBD2	TRBV10-2	CASRGGGTSANIQYF	TGCGCCAGCAGGGGGGGAGGGACTAGCGCCAACATTCAGTACTTC
TRBJ2-7	NA	NA	TRBV20-1	CSAASSYEQYF	TGCAGTGCCGCGAGCTCCTACGAGCAGTACTTC
TRBJ1-6	NA	NA	TRBV12-5	CASGLVNSGGNDNSPLHF	TGTGCTAGTGGTTTGGTAAATTCGGGGGGTAACGATAATTCACCCCTCCACTTT
TRBJ2-1	NA	NA	TRBV7-9	CASSSTGHEQFF	TGTGCCAGCAGTTCGACAGGACATGAGCAGTTCTTC
TRBJ2-1	NA	TRBD1	TRBV19	CATRTGTSYNEQFF	TGTGCCACGAGGACAGGTACTTCCTACAATGAGCAGTTCTTC